Sequencing of this TCR beta chain was carried out in a study of early T cells in non-severe SARS-CoV-2 infection. At the level of the study: Sequencing used unsorted whole-blood bulk RNA, so chains lack pairing.

Of note for this clonotype: Its antigen is unknown.

Between the trimmed V and J ends, which lost 5 bases and 3 bases, there was a span of 16 bases. CDR1 is MNHEY, CDR2 SVGEGT, per germline. This CDR3 has 16 residues. Individually, cDNA molecules had unique molecular identifiers attached to them. TCRdb re-called the 5' RACE reads through MiXCR, storing one row per CDR3 protein. Found here are under 85,000 distinct CDR3 sequences, 14% of them singletons; the top ten hold about 10%. Study-wide results and limits: There was a bias toward anti-spike CD8 responses in VDJdb matching, which missed private and CD4 specificities.

The chain is built from TRBV6-2 or TRBV6-3 and TRBJ2-2, with D possibly being TRBD1 or TRBD2 (5 bases each). The sample consisted of whole blood. The receptor was isolated from an adult who was a healthcare worker with PCR-confirmed SARS-CoV-2 infection or an uninfected control (not recorded which). CDR3 loop: CASSPDSRGYTGELFF. CDR3 DNA: TGTGCCAGCAGTCCCGACAGCCGAGGGTACACCGGGGAGCTGTTTTTT.